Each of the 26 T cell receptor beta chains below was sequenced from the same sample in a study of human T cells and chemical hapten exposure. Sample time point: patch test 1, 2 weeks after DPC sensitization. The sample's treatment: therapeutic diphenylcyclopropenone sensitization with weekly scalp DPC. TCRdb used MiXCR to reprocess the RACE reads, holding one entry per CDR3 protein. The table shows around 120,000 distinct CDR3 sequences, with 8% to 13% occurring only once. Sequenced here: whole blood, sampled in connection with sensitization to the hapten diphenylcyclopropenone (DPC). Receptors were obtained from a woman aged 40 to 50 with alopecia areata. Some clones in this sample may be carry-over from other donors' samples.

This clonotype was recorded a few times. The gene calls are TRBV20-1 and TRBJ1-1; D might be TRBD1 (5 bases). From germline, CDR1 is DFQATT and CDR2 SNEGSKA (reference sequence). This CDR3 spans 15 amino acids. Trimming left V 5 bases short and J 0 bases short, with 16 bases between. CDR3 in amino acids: CSALPPGHLNTEAFF. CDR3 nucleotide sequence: TGCAGTGCTCTCCCCCCAGGACACCTGAACACTGAAGCTTTCTTT.

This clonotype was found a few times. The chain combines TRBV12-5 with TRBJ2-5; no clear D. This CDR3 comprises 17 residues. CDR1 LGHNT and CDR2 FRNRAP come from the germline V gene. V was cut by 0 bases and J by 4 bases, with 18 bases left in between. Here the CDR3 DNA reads TGTGCTAGTGGTTTGGTACTCCCGCACCTCCCGGCAGAGACCCAGTACTTC. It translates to CASGLVLPHLPAETQYF. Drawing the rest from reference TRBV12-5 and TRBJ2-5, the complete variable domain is DARVTQTPRHKVTEMGQEVTMRCQPILGHNTVFWYRQTMMQGLELLAYFRNRAPLDDSGMPKDRFSAEMPDATLATLKIQPSEPRDSAVYFCASGLVLPHLPAETQYFGPGTRLLVL.

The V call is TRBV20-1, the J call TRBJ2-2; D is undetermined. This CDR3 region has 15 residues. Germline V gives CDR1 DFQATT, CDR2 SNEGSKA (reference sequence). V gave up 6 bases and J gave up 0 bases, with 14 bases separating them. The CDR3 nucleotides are TGCAGTGCGAGCCATCGGGCAGCGAACACCGGGGAGCTGTTTTTT. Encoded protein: CSASHRAANTGELFF.

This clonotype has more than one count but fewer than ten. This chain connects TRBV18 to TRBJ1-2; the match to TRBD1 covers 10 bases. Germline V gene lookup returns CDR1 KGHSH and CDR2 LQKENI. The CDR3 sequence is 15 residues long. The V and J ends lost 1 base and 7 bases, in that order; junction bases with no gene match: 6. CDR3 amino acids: CASSPQSGQGTGYTF. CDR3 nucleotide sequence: TGTGCCAGCTCACCACAGTCGGGACAGGGGACTGGCTACACCTTC.

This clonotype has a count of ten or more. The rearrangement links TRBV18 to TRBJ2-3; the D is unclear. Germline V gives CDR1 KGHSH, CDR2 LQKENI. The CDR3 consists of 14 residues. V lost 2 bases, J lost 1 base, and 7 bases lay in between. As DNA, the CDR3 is TGTGCCAGCTCACCAGGCCTAGGCACAGATACGCAGTATTTT. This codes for CASSPGLGTDTQYF.

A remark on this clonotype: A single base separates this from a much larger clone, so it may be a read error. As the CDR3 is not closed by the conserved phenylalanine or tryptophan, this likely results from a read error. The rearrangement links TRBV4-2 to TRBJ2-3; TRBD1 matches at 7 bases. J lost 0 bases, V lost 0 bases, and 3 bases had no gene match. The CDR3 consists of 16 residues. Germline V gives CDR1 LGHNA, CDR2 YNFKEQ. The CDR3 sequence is CASSQELGQSTDTQYY. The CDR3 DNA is TGTGCCAGCAGCCAAGAACTGGGACAGAGCACAGATACGCAGTATTAT.

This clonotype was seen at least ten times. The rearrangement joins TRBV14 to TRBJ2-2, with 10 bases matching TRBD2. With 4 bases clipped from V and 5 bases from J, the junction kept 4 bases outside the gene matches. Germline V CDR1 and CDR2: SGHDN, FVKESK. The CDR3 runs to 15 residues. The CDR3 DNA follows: TGTGCCAGCAGCCTGAGAGCGGGAGGGACCGGGGAGCTGTTTTTT. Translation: CASSLRAGGTGELFF.

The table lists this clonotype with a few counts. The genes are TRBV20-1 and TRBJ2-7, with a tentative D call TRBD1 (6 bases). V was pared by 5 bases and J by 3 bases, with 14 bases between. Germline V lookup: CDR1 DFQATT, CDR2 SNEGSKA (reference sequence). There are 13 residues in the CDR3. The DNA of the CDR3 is TGCAGTGCTCCGGGACAAGTCCGCTACGAGCAGTACTTC. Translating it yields CSAPGQVRYEQYF.

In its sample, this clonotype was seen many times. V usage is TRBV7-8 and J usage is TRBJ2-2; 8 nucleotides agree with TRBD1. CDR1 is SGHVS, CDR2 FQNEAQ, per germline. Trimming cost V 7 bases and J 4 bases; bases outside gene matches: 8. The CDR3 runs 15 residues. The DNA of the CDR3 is TGTGCCAGCACTCTTAGGACAGGGAGCACCGGGGAGCTGTTTTTT. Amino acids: CASTLRTGSTGELFF.

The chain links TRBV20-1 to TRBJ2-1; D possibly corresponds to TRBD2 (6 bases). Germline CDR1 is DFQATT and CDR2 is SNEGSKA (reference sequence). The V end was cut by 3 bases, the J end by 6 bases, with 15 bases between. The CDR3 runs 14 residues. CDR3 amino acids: CSARAPGVPNEQFF. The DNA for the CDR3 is TGCAGTGCTAGGGCCCCGGGAGTCCCCAATGAGCAGTTCTTC.

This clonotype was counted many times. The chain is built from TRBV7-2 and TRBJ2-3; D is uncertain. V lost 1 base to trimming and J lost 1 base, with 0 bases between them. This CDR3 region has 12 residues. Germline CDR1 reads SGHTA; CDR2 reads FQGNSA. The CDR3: CASSLGTDTQYF. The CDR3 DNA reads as TGTGCCAGCAGCTTAGGCACAGATACGCAGTATTTT.

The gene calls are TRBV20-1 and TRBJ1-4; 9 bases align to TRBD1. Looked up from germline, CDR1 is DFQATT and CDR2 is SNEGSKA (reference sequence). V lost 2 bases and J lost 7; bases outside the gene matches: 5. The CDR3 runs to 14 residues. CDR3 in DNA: TGCAGTGCTAGATCGGGACAGGGCGGTGAAAAACTGTTTTTT. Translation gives CSARSGQGGEKLFF.

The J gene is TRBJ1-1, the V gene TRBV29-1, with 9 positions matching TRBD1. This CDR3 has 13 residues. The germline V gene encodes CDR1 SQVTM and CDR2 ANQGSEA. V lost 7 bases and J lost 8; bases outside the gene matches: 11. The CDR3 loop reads CSALPRTGAEAFF. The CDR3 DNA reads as TGCAGCGCTCTGCCCCGGACAGGGGCCGAAGCTTTCTTT.

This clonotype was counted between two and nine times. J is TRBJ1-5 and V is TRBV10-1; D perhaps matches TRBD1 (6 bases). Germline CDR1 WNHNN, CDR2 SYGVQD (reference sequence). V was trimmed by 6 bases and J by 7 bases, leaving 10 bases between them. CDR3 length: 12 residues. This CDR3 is CASSRRGQPQHF. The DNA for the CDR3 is TGCGCCAGCAGCCGCAGGGGCCAGCCCCAGCATTTT.

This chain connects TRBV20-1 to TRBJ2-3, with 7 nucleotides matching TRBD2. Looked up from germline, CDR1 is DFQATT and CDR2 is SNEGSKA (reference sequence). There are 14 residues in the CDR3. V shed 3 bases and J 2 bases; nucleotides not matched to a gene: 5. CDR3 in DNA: TGCAGTGCTAGGGTTCTAGCGGCCACAGATACGCAGTATTTT. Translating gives CSARVLAATDTQYF.

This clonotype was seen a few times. This CDR3 reads CASSLALPGTETQYF. The DNA of the CDR3 is TGTGCCAGCAGCTTAGCGCTCCCGGGGACGGAGACCCAGTACTTC. J is TRBJ2-5 and V is TRBV7-9, with D tentatively TRBD1 or TRBD2 (5 bases each). The length of the CDR3 is 15 residues. Trimming shortened V by 0 bases and J by 5 bases, and 13 bases separated the two germline ends. The germline V gene encodes CDR1 SEHNR and CDR2 FQNEAQ (reference sequence).

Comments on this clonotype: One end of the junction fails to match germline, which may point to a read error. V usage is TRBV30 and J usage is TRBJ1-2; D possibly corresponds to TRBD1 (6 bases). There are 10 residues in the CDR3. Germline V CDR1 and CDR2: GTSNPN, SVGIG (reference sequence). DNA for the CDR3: TGTGGCTGGGGGCCGGCGGGCTACACCTTC. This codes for CGWGPAGYTF.

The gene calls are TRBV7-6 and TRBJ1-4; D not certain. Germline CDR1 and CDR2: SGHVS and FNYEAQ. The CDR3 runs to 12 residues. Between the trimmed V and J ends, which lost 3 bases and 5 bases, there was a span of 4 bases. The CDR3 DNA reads TGTGCCAGCAGCTTTATAAATGAAAAACTGTTTTTT. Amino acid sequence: CASSFINEKLFF.

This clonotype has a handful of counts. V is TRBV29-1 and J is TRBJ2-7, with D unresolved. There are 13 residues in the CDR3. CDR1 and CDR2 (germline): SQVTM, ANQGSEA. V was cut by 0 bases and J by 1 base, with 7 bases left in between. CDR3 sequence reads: CSVEDPGSYEQYF. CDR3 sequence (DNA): TGCAGCGTTGAAGATCCCGGTTCCTACGAGCAGTACTTC.

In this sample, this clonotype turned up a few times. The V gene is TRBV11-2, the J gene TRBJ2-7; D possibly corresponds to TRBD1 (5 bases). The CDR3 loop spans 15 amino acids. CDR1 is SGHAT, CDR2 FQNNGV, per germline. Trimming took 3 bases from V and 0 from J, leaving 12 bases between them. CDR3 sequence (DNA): TGTGCCAGCAGCTTCCAAGAGACAGCCTCCTACGAGCAGTACTTC. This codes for CASSFQETASYEQYF.

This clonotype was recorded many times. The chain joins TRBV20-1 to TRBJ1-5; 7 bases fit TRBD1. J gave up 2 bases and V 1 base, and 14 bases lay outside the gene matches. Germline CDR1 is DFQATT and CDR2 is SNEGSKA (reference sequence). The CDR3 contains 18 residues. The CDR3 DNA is TGCAGTGCTAGAGCGGACGGGCAGGGGGTTTGGGGCAATCAGCCCCAGCATTTT. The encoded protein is CSARADGQGVWGNQPQHF.

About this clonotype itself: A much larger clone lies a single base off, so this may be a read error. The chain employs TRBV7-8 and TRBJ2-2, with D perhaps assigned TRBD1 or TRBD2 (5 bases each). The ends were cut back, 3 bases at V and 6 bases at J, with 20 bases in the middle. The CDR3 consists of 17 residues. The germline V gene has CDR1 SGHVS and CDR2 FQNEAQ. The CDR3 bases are TGTGCCAGCAGCTTCCCGCCTCGGGGCCTCCACCCCGGGGAGCTGTTTTTT. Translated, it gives CASSFPPRGLHPGELFF.

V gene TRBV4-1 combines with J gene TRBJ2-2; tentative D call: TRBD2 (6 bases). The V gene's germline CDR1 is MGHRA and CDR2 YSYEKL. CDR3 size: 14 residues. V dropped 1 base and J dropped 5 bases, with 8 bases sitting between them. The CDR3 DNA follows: TGCGCCAGCAGCCAAGTTGGAGGGACCGGGGAGCTGTTTTTT. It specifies CASSQVGGTGELFF.

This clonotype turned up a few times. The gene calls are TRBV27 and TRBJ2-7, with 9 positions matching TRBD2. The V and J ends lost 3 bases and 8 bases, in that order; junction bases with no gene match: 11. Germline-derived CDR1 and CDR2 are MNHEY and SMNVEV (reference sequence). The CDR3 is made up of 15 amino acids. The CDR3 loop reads CASSLLAGPRDQQYF. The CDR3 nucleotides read TGTGCCAGCAGTTTGCTAGCGGGACCCCGCGACCAGCAGTACTTC.

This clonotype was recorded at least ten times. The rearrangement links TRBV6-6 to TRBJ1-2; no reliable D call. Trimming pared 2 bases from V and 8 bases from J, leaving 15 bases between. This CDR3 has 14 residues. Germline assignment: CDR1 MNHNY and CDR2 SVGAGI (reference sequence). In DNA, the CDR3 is TGTGCCAGCAGTTACATCGGCCCGAGAGACGGCTACACCTTC. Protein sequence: CASSYIGPRDGYTF.

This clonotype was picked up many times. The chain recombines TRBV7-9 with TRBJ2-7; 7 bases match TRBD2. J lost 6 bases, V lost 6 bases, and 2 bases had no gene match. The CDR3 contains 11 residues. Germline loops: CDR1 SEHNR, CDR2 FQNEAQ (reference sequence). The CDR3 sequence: CASSRTSEQYF. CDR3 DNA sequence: TGTGCCAGCAGTCGGACTAGCGAGCAGTACTTC.